These T cell receptor beta chains were read from a single sample in a study of blood T cell repertoires in COVID-19. TCRdb keeps only in-frame clones here, not all; method: immunoSEQ multiplex PCR. This sample has over 200,000 clones, with around 80% found just once. The material sequenced was peripheral blood. These receptors all stem from an elderly man with acute or convalescent COVID-19. The conserved cysteine and the conserved F or W are not part of the CDR3 here. Each record gives: D gene, J gene, V gene, CDR3 protein. The D gene is left open where the match is weak.

>NA|TRBJ2-2|TRBV27
ASFTPREAGELF
>NA|TRBJ2-2|TRBV27
ASSLPGKSGELF
>NA|TRBJ2-1|TRBV6-4
ASSVEGTTYNEQF
>TRBD2|TRBJ2-5|TRBV18
ASSPPTSGSIKTQY
>NA|TRBJ2-5|TRBV3-1/TRBV3-2
ASSQGQGETQY
>TRBD1|TRBJ2-5|TRBV6-5
ASKGTGAGETQY
>NA|TRBJ2-5|TRBV7-6
ASSLLGGRQETQY
>TRBD2|TRBJ2-3|TRBV29-1
SVTSGNSDTQY
>TRBD2|TRBJ2-3|TRBV28
ASSLYHSGKDTDTQY
>NA|TRBJ1-4|TRBV11-3
ASSLDLERQENEKLF
>NA|TRBJ2-3|TRBV11-3
ASSSGSDTQY
>TRBD2|TRBJ2-7|TRBV6-1
ASSELAGGVEQY
>TRBD1|TRBJ2-1|TRBV7-8
ASSSEGALHNEQF
>NA|TRBJ1-2|TRBV25-1
ASSEPSQTGFNGYT
>NA|TRBJ1-4|TRBV4-1
ASSQDRGVTNEKLF
>NA|TRBJ1-3|TRBV9
ASSPGQFFSGNTIY
>NA|TRBJ1-1|TRBV3-1/TRBV3-2
ASSQGATGFAF
>NA|TRBJ2-1|TRBV5-1
ASSGESSYNEQF
>NA|TRBJ1-2|TRBV18
ASSPGGSDYGYT
>NA|TRBJ2-2|TRBV11-2
ASSLGTGAGELF
>TRBD2|TRBJ2-1|TRBV20-1
SASFARGGVYNEQF
>NA|TRBJ2-7|TRBV3-1/TRBV3-2
ASSPPSLPSEQY
>TRBD2|TRBJ2-7|TRBV19
ASSVAGGDEQY
>TRBD1|TRBJ2-7|TRBV30
AWQTGKGVRQY
>TRBD2|TRBJ2-4|TRBV7-2
ASRPGLASAKNIQY
>NA|TRBJ1-5|TRBV28
ASSRAGSQPQH
>TRBD1|TRBJ2-3|TRBV4-2
ASSRDRQGWIDTQY
>NA|TRBJ2-3|TRBV2
ASTPGWTDTQY
>NA|TRBJ2-2|TRBV19
ASSPQGGKTGELF
>TRBD2|TRBJ2-3|TRBV7-9
ASSSSAGGVFTDTQY
>NA|TRBJ2-3|TRBV7-3
ASSLNGKTDTQY
>NA|TRBJ2-3|TRBV29-1
SVDDTSTDTQY
>TRBD2|TRBJ2-2|TRBV28
ASRTTSGGYTGELF
>TRBD2|TRBJ2-7|TRBV24-1
ATSDGLSGSGYEQY
>TRBD2|TRBJ2-5|TRBV7-2
ASSLDDRGGLGRETQY
>TRBD1|TRBJ1-2|TRBV19
ASRRTGGFLDYGYT
>TRBD2|TRBJ2-7|TRBV5-1
ASSLGTSGRAAVYEQY
>NA|TRBJ1-1|TRBV5-8
ASSRAREYYTEAF
>NA|TRBJ2-7|TRBV9
ASSVGDEQY
>TRBD2|TRBJ2-5|TRBV4-2
ASSQVSSRGGETQY
>NA|TRBJ1-2|TRBV7-9
ASSLEVGENYGYT
>TRBD1|TRBJ2-4|TRBV5-1
ASSPKTGTDIQY
>NA|TRBJ2-3|TRBV9
ASSPTRGVSTDTQY
>TRBD2|TRBJ2-2|TRBV6-2/TRBV6-3
ASSSGLAGPIKDTGELF
>TRBD2|TRBJ2-1|TRBV18
ASSPGLAESNEQF
>TRBD1|TRBJ2-3|TRBV4-1
ASSQVGGQGPDTQY
>TRBD1|TRBJ1-2|TRBV20-1
SASLGQGIANYGYT
>TRBD1|TRBJ2-3|TRBV7-9
ASSLLLDRERDTQY
>TRBD2|TRBJ2-7|TRBV6-5
ASSYGTSGSEQY
>NA|TRBJ1-1|TRBV30
AWSRTETGNTEAF
>NA|TRBJ2-6|TRBV18
ASSPAGAAFSGANVLT
>NA|TRBJ1-4|TRBV7-9
ASSWSRSHEKLF
>TRBD2|TRBJ2-7|TRBV28
ASRSSGPSYEQY
>TRBD1|TRBJ1-1|TRBV19
ASSIDGTGNTEAF